Following are 20 T cell receptor beta chains from one sample sequenced in a study of cytomegalovirus exposure and HLA in healthy donors. PCR amplification relied on 60 Vbeta primers (plus 13 Jbeta primers). Data came from immunoSEQ multiplex PCR; TCRdb stores just in-frame clones and leaves some out. The sample records about 200,000 clones, 70% to 80% being singletons. Sample: PBMCs. These receptors all stem from a male donor in good health and CMV-seropositive.

This clone was found a few times. The chain is built from TRBV5-5 and TRBJ2-3; 7 positions agree with TRBD2. The CDR3 sequence is 15 residues long. Germline CDR1 and CDR2: SGHKS and YYEKEE (reference sequence). After removal of 1 base from V and 3 bases from J, the junction contained 5 bases not matched to a gene. CDR3 nucleotide sequence: TGTGCCAGCAGCTTGATAGGGGAGGGTACAGATACGCAGTATTTT. This translates into CASSLIGEGTDTQYF.

The rearrangement uses TRBV6-5 and TRBJ2-5; tentatively, D is TRBD1 (5 bases). The closer fit of TRBJ2-7 to the DNA end suggests the J call may be wrong. The V gene's germline CDR1 is MNHEY and CDR2 SVGAGI. CDR3 size: 15 residues. The CDR3 sequence: CASSYLTASSYEQYF. Here the CDR3 DNA reads TGTGCCAGCAGTTACCTGACAGCGAGCTCCTACGAGCAGTACTTC.

This rearrangement joins TRBV6-5 to TRBJ2-7; 8 nucleotides match TRBD1. V dropped 5 bases and J dropped 9; count of bases not matched to a gene: 9. CDR1 is MNHEY, CDR2 SVGAGI, per germline. The CDR3 covers 13 residues. CDR3 amino acids: CASSLPGGAGQYF. In DNA form, the CDR3 reads TGTGCCAGCAGTCTACCAGGGGGCGCGGGGCAGTACTTC.

V gene TRBV4-1 combines with J gene TRBJ1-4; 10 positions agree with TRBD1. The V gene end was trimmed by 4 bases and the J gene end by 7 bases; junction bases not matched to a gene: 3. This CDR3 region has 14 residues. CDR1 and CDR2 from the germline V gene are MGHRA and YSYEKL. The CDR3 region has the DNA TGCGCCAGCAGCCTCGGGACAGGGGCTGAAAAACTGTTTTTT. This encodes CASSLGTGAEKLFF.

The genes are TRBV14 and TRBJ2-7, with 9 bases lining up with TRBD2. J gave up 3 bases and V 1 base, and 13 bases lay outside the gene matches. The CDR3 has 18 residues. The germline V gene encodes CDR1 SGHDN and CDR2 FVKESK. Here the CDR3 reads CASSQVTGSGRKDYEQYF. DNA of the CDR3: TGTGCCAGCAGCCAAGTGACGGGTAGCGGGAGAAAGGACTACGAGCAGTACTTC. Looking up the rest from reference TRBV14 and TRBJ2-7 gives the full variable domain: EAGVTQFPSHSVIEKGQTVTLRCDPISGHDNLYWYRRVMGKEIKFLLHFVKESKQDESGMPNNRFLAERTGGTYSTLKVQPAELEDSGVYFCASSQVTGSGRKDYEQYFGPGTRLTVT.

In this sample, this clone turned up a few times. The gene calls are TRBV4-1 and TRBJ2-3; 9 bases agree with TRBD2. The CDR3 consists of 18 residues. Germline CDR1 reads MGHRA; CDR2 reads YSYEKL. The ends lost 2 bases at V and 5 bases at J; junction bases unmatched: 14. Here the CDR3 reads CASSQPIGGGRGGDTQYF. The CDR3, as DNA: TGCGCCAGCAGCCAACCGATCGGGGGTGGGCGGGGGGGAGATACGCAGTATTTT.

The sample holds a few counts of this clone. The V gene is TRBV10-3, the J gene TRBJ1-5; D might be TRBD1 (6 bases). Trimming left V 5 bases short and J 5 bases short, with 10 bases between. The CDR3 runs to 13 residues. In germline, CDR1 is ENHRY, CDR2 SYGVKD. Written as DNA, the CDR3 is TGTGCCATCAGTCGACAGGTAGATCAGCCCCAGCATTTT. Its translation: CAISRQVDQPQHF.

The chain joins TRBV28 to TRBJ2-7; D ambiguous. Germline V CDR1 and CDR2: MDHEN, SYDVKM. This CDR3 is built from 10 residues. Between the trimmed V and J ends, which lost 6 bases and 5 bases, there was a span of 5 bases. The CDR3 DNA is TGTGCCAGCAGCAGGAACGAGCAGTACTTC. It codes for CASSRNEQYF.

The rearrangement links TRBV9 to TRBJ1-2; D is unresolved. V was pared by 4 bases and J by 7 bases, with 20 bases between. Germline assignment: CDR1 SGDLS and CDR2 YYNGEE. The CDR3 has 15 amino acids. CDR3 bases: TGTGCCAGCAGCTCCCAAGTCGTCCCGACAAGTGGCTACACCTTC. Translation: CASSSQVVPTSGYTF.

The chain joins TRBV19 to TRBJ2-7, with TRBD1 as a possible D gene (6 bases). The V and J ends lost 3 bases and 0 bases respectively, with 12 bases between them. Germline loops: CDR1 LNHDA, CDR2 SQIVND (reference sequence). The CDR3 runs 15 residues. CDR3 loop: CASSIFQGPSYEQYF. As DNA, the CDR3 is TGTGCCAGTAGTATCTTTCAGGGGCCCTCCTACGAGCAGTACTTC.

J is TRBJ1-2 and V is TRBV6-6, with a possible D match to TRBD1 (6 bases). Germline V gene sequence: CDR1 MNHNY, CDR2 SVGAGI (reference sequence). The CDR3 contains 11 residues. Trimming stripped 8 bases from V and 4 bases from J, with 8 bases between. The CDR3 sequence is CASGQSYGYTF. The CDR3, as DNA: TGTGCCAGCGGACAGTCCTATGGCTACACCTTC.

The chain is built from TRBV19 and TRBJ2-5; 7 bases are shared with TRBD1. Trimming removed 7 bases from V and 5 bases from J; junction bases left unmatched: 7. The CDR3 has 13 residues. The germline V gene has CDR1 LNHDA and CDR2 SQIVND (reference sequence). The CDR3 region has the DNA TGTGCCAGTAAGGCAGGGGGTTTCGAGACCCAGTACTTC. The encoded protein is CASKAGGFETQYF.

This chain uses TRBV5-4 with TRBJ2-7, with 10 bases lining up with TRBD2. The germline V gene has CDR1 SGHNT and CDR2 YYREEE (reference sequence). The length of the CDR3 is 16 residues. V lost 0 bases and J lost 5; bases outside the gene matches: 8. The chain's CDR3 is CASSLVPGLASHEQYF. The CDR3, as DNA: TGTGCCAGCAGCTTGGTACCGGGACTAGCGAGTCACGAGCAGTACTTC.

V usage is TRBV6-1 and J usage is TRBJ2-7; D might be TRBD2 (5 bases). The CDR3 sequence is 14 residues long. Trimming left V 2 bases short and J 4 bases short, with 12 bases between. Germline CDR1 and CDR2: MNHNS and SASEGT. For the CDR3, the DNA is TGTGCCAGCAGTGAACTCGACGGGAATTACGAGCAGTACTTC. Residues: CASSELDGNYEQYF.

The V call is TRBV5-4, the J call TRBJ2-2; 10 bases match TRBD1. Germline V lookup: CDR1 SGHNT, CDR2 YYREEE (reference sequence). After removal of 4 bases from V and 5 bases from J, the junction contained 8 bases not matched to a gene. CDR3 length: 16 amino acids. This CDR3 reads CASSLRDRGVTGELFF. The CDR3 region has the DNA TGTGCCAGCAGCCTCCGGGACAGGGGAGTAACCGGGGAGCTGTTTTTT.

The chain has TRBV19 and TRBJ1-2, with a tentative D call TRBD1 (5 bases). V was clipped by 5 bases and J by 4 bases, with 14 bases between them. Looked up from germline, CDR1 is LNHDA and CDR2 is SQIVND (reference sequence). The CDR3 has 14 residues. CDR3 nucleotides: TGTGCCAGTAGTTTCTCCAGGGCAACCTATGGCTACACCTTC. Translated, it gives CASSFSRATYGYTF. The full variable domain, rest sourced from reference TRBV19 and TRBJ1-2, is DGGITQSPKYLFRKEGQNVTLSCEQNLNHDAMYWYRQDPGQGLRLIYYSQIVNDFQKGDIAEGYSVSREKKESFPLTVTSAQKNPTAFYLCASSFSRATYGYTFGSGTRLTVV.

The genes are TRBV6-6 and TRBJ1-1, with D maybe TRBD1 (5 bases). Between the trimmed V and J ends, which lost 5 bases and 5 bases, there was a span of 18 bases. Germline assignment: CDR1 MNHNY and CDR2 SVGAGI (reference sequence). This CDR3 is built from 15 residues. CDR3 DNA sequence: TGTGCCAGCAGTCCCCGGGACTATGGGGGGACTGAAGCTTTCTTT. As protein: CASSPRDYGGTEAFF.

This clone appeared a few times. The rearrangement uses TRBV6-5 and TRBJ2-7, with a weak D call TRBD1 (6 bases). CDR1 is MNHEY and CDR2 is SVGAGI in the germline V gene. This CDR3 region has 14 residues. V lost 2 bases and J lost 0, with 8 bases in between. The CDR3 nucleotides are TGTGCCAGCAGTTACAGGGGGAGCTCCTACGAGCAGTACTTC. Translating it yields CASSYRGSSYEQYF.

This clone has just a few counts. V is TRBV19 and J is TRBJ1-4; D is uncertain. Germline CDR1 and CDR2: LNHDA and SQIVND (reference sequence). V lost 7 bases and J 8 bases, leaving 11 bases between the germline ends. The CDR3 runs to 12 residues. CDR3 in DNA: TGTGCCAGTATAGGTTCGGGGGAAAAACTGTTTTTT. This gives the protein CASIGSGEKLFF. Drawing the rest from reference TRBV19 and TRBJ1-4, the complete variable domain is DGGITQSPKYLFRKEGQNVTLSCEQNLNHDAMYWYRQDPGQGLRLIYYSQIVNDFQKGDIAEGYSVSREKKESFPLTVTSAQKNPTAFYLCASIGSGEKLFFGSGTQLSVL.

J is TRBJ1-1 and V is TRBV7-2; D uncertain. This CDR3 contains 15 residues. V lost 7 bases and J 1 base, leaving 16 bases between the germline ends. Germline lookup yields CDR1 SGHTA and CDR2 FQGNSA. The DNA of the CDR3 is TGTGCCAGCATACCAGAGGCGACTAGGAACACTGAAGCTTTCTTT. Translation gives CASIPEATRNTEAFF.